This T cell receptor (beta chain) was obtained from a study of cytomegalovirus exposure and HLA in healthy donors. In germline, CDR1 is SGHRS, CDR2 YFSETQ. The CDR3 has 15 amino acids. Between the trimmed V and J ends, which lost 0 bases and 1 base, there was a span of 8 bases. In this sample, this clone turned up a few times. 60 Vbeta and 13 Jbeta primers were used in PCR. Sequenced by immunoSEQ multiplex PCR; TCRdb stores in-frame clones only, minus some. Here the sample spans more than 200,000 clones, 70% being singletons. The receptor's source is a man aged 40-50 years in good health and CMV-seropositive. Sequenced material: PBMCs. The chain combines TRBV5-1 with TRBJ2-1, with TRBD2 as a possible D gene (5 bases). In DNA form, the CDR3 reads TGCGCCAGCAGCTTGGCGGCGGGTTCCTACAATGAGCAGTTCTTC. It codes for CASSLAAGSYNEQFF.